One sample yielded the 14 T cell receptor beta chains listed below, sequenced in a study of blood T cell repertoires in COVID-19. Profiled with immunoSEQ multiplex PCR; TCRdb holds only in-frame clones, not every one. The table has just over 150,000 clones, roughly 91% seen once. The sequenced sample consisted of peripheral blood. Receptor source: a woman aged 45-60 years with acute or convalescent COVID-19.

The J gene is TRBJ2-3, the V gene TRBV6-5; the D is unclear. The germline V gene has CDR1 MNHEY and CDR2 SVGAGI. V lost 7 bases to trimming and J lost 6 bases, with 11 bases between them. CDR3 length equals 12 residues. In DNA, the CDR3 is TGTGCCAGCACCTCCCCCCCGGATACGCAGTATTTT. This gives the protein CASTSPPDTQYF.

The genes are TRBV29-1 and TRBJ1-2; TRBD1 agrees at 10 bases. The CDR3 extends over 15 amino acids. Trimming at V came to 0 bases and at J to 7 bases, leaving 8 bases not matched to a gene. From germline, CDR1 is SQVTM and CDR2 ANQGSEA. The CDR3 loop is CSVEDSTGTGAGYTF. The DNA for the CDR3 is TGCAGCGTTGAAGATTCCACCGGGACAGGGGCTGGCTACACCTTC.

The V call is TRBV6-5, the J call TRBJ1-3; a weak D match, TRBD1 (5 bases). V was trimmed by 5 bases and J by 3 bases, leaving 14 bases between them. The CDR3 is 15 amino acids. Germline values: CDR1 MNHEY, CDR2 SVGAGI. CDR3 nucleotides: TGTGCCAGCAGTACTACAGGTACCCTTGGAAACACCATATATTTT. The encoded protein is CASSTTGTLGNTIYF.

The V and J genes are TRBV2 and TRBJ1-2; maybe TRBD1 (5 bases). The V gene's germline CDR1 is SNHLY and CDR2 FYNNEI. Deletions cut 6 bases from V and 2 bases from J, with 16 bases between. The CDR3 has 15 amino acids. CDR3: CASSLLLTANYGYTF. DNA of the CDR3: TGTGCCAGCAGCCTATTACTGACAGCAAACTATGGCTACACCTTC.

V and J are TRBV21-1 and TRBJ1-2; TRBD1 is taken as the D call from the table, unchecked against the DNA. TRBV21-1 constitutes a pseudogene. The CDR3 has 15 residues. Written as DNA, the CDR3 is TGTGCCAGCAGCAGGGAAGGCAGGGGGCTAGATGGCTACACCTTC. It encodes CASSREGRGLDGYTF.

The rearrangement uses TRBV7-2 and TRBJ2-7, with a weak D call TRBD2 (5 bases). Per the germline V gene, CDR1 is SGHTA and CDR2 is FQGNSA. The CDR3 is 13 amino acids. V was clipped by 2 bases and J by 3 bases, with 8 bases between them. For the CDR3, the DNA is TGTGCCAGCAGCTTATTTGCGGGCTACGAGCAGTACTTC. It specifies CASSLFAGYEQYF.

CDR3 loop: CASSFPKQGHSNQPQHF. CDR3 bases: TGTGCCAGCAGCTTCCCGAAACAGGGCCATAGCAATCAGCCCCAGCATTTT. The V call is TRBV5-6, the J call TRBJ1-5; D perhaps matches TRBD1 (6 bases). Germline-derived CDR1 and CDR2 are SGHDT and YYEEEE. The CDR3 runs to 17 residues. With 2 bases removed from V and 0 bases from J, the gap between germline ends came to 15 bases.

This chain joins TRBV5-4 and TRBJ1-6; D is undetermined. Germline V gene lookup returns CDR1 SGHNT and CDR2 YYREEE (reference sequence). V was pared by 0 bases and J by 6 bases, with 4 bases between. This CDR3 has 13 residues. CDR3 coding DNA: TGTGCCAGCAGCTTGGACAGTAATTCACCCCTCCACTTT. Amino acids: CASSLDSNSPLHF.

The chain joins TRBV7-2 to TRBJ2-1; TRBD2 agrees at 8 bases. Germline CDR1 is SGHTA and CDR2 is FQGNSA. Trimming at V came to 5 bases and at J to 5 bases, leaving 5 bases not matched to a gene. This CDR3 has 14 amino acids. CDR3 sequence: CASSTRTSHNEQFF. The CDR3 DNA reads TGTGCCAGCAGCACGAGGACTAGCCACAATGAGCAGTTCTTC.

With regard to this clone: Other DNA sequences of this sample code for an identical CDR3. The chain has TRBV12-3 or TRBV12-4 and TRBJ1-5; D call uncertain. This CDR3 contains 13 residues. Trimming took off 2 bases at V and 4 bases at J, with 6 bases between the two ends. The chain's CDR3 is CASSLNQNQPQHF. The CDR3 DNA reads as TGTGCCAGCAGTTTAAATCAGAATCAGCCCCAGCATTTT.

This sequence joins TRBV7-8 and TRBJ2-5; 8 bases match TRBD2. V lost 1 base, J lost 5 bases, and 6 bases stayed unmatched. The CDR3 contains 15 residues. The V gene's germline CDR1 is SGHVS and CDR2 FQNEAQ. In DNA form, the CDR3 reads TGTGCCAGCAGCTTAGGAAGCGGGGGCCGGGAGACCCAGTACTTC. This codes for CASSLGSGGRETQYF.

The rearrangement uses TRBV19 and TRBJ2-5, with 8 bases matching TRBD2. Germline V lookup: CDR1 LNHDA, CDR2 SQIVND (reference sequence). This CDR3 contains 14 residues. V shed 3 bases and J 5 bases; nucleotides not matched to a gene: 5. CDR3 region: CASSMGPGGETQYF. In nucleotides, the CDR3 is TGTGCCAGTAGTATGGGTCCGGGAGGGGAGACCCAGTACTTC. Filled out from reference TRBV19 and TRBJ2-5, the complete variable domain reads DGGITQSPKYLFRKEGQNVTLSCEQNLNHDAMYWYRQDPGQGLRLIYYSQIVNDFQKGDIAEGYSVSREKKESFPLTVTSAQKNPTAFYLCASSMGPGGETQYFGPGTRLLVL.

This clone was counted ten times or more. CDR3 in DNA: TGCGCCAGCAGCCTACCAACAGGGCCCGCGAACACCGGGGAGCTGTTTTTT. This sequence encodes CASSLPTGPANTGELFF. The chain has TRBV4-1 and TRBJ2-2; perhaps TRBD1 as D (6 bases). CDR3 size: 17 residues. Germline loops: CDR1 MGHRA, CDR2 YSYEKL. Trimming took off 4 bases at V and 0 bases at J, with 15 bases between the two ends.

J is TRBJ2-7 and V is TRBV6-2 or TRBV6-3; 11 bases match TRBD2. After removal of 4 bases from V and 4 bases from J, the junction contained 3 bases not matched to a gene. The CDR3 is 14 residues long. The germline CDR1 and CDR2 sequences are MNHEY and SVGEGT. The DNA for the CDR3 is TGTGCCAGCAGTTCCGGGACTAGCGGTTACGAGCAGTACTTC. It encodes CASSSGTSGYEQYF.